This T cell receptor beta chain was retrieved from a study of blood T cell repertoires in COVID-19. Study background: Samples representing acute and convalescent COVID-19 were sourced from the United States, Italy and Spain. The cDNA or gDNA used as material had been derived from T cells, B-cell-depleted T cells, or PBMCs.

Trimming removed 0 bases from V and 2 bases from J; junction bases left unmatched: 7. The germline V gene encodes CDR1 SQVTM and CDR2 ANQGSEA. The CDR3 sequence is 17 residues long. Original analysis: Estimated nucleated cell counts came from reference gene primer amplification. Sequenced by immunoSEQ multiplex PCR; TCRdb stores in-frame clones only, minus some. The D gene and trimming were derived from the DNA, and the V and J assignments and clone size from that table. The table shows about 250,000 clones, with under 85% occurring only once. This TCR derives from a human donor in a cohort sampled during active COVID-19. Sequenced: peripheral blood. The chain has TRBV29-1 and TRBJ2-3, with TRBD2 matching 11 bases. For the CDR3, the DNA is TGCAGCGTTGAAGATCCGGGACTAGCGGCGCACACAGATACGCAGTATTTT. Translating gives CSVEDPGLAAHTDTQYF.